The 17 T cell receptor beta chains reported below all come from one sample, sequenced in a study of T cells after yellow fever vaccination. TCRdb called the 5' RACE reads again in MiXCR, with one record for every CDR3 protein. The repertoire holds about 550,000 distinct CDR3 sequences, with 15% to 20% as singletons. This specimen was PBMCs, taken 15 days after the yellow fever booster vaccination. These receptors all stem from a man aged 25 to 45 who received the YFV17D yellow fever vaccine.

V and J are TRBV18 and TRBJ2-1; TRBD1 agrees at 8 bases. This CDR3 comprises 17 residues. With 0 bases clipped from V and 5 bases from J, the junction kept 9 bases outside the gene matches. The germline V gene has CDR1 KGHSH and CDR2 LQKENI. CDR3 sequence reads: CASSPPRTGITHNEQFF. The CDR3 DNA reads TGTGCCAGCTCACCACCAAGGACAGGGATAACACACAATGAGCAGTTCTTC.

This clonotype was found once. This chain uses TRBV6-1 with TRBJ2-2; TRBD2 agrees at 8 bases. Germline lookup yields CDR1 MNHNS and CDR2 SASEGT. Germline trimming cut 3 bases from V and 4 bases from J; bases unmatched to any gene: 4. The CDR3 is 15 residues long. Here the CDR3 reads CASSESGRSTGELFF. The CDR3 nucleotides are TGTGCCAGCAGTGAGAGCGGGAGATCCACCGGGGAGCTGTTTTTT.

In its sample, this clonotype was seen a few times. The rearrangement links TRBV3-1 to TRBJ2-5; possibly TRBD2 for D (5 bases). Germline V gene sequence: CDR1 LGHDT, CDR2 YNNKEL (reference sequence). Deletions cut 1 base from V and 5 bases from J, with 14 bases between. This CDR3 is 15 amino acids long. CDR3 sequence (DNA): TGTGCCAGCAGCCAAGTCCGGGATAACGCGGAGACCCAGTACTTC. Translated: CASSQVRDNAETQYF.

The gene calls are TRBV21-1 and TRBJ1-6; TRBD1, the table's D call, lacks a check against the DNA. TRBV21-1 is a pseudogene. The CDR3 runs to 19 residues. The CDR3 here is CASSNTVWGGQGEASPLHF. The CDR3 coding sequence is TGTGCCAGCAGCAATACGGTCTGGGGGGGGCAGGGGGAAGCATCACCCCTCCACTTT.

This clonotype has only a few counts. The chain is built from TRBV12-3 or TRBV12-4 and TRBJ1-2, with D uncertain. This CDR3 contains 14 residues. The germline V and J ends were trimmed by 2 bases and 0 bases, with 7 bases remaining between them. CDR3 DNA: TGTGCCAGCAGTTTACACGGAGCTAACTATGGCTACACCTTC. It yields the protein CASSLHGANYGYTF.

This chain links TRBV7-2 with TRBJ2-1; D may be TRBD1 or TRBD2 (6 bases each). The germline V gene encodes CDR1 SGHTA and CDR2 FQGNSA. V was cut by 3 bases and J by 5 bases, with 11 bases left in between. CDR3 length: 14 amino acids. The CDR3 sequence: CASSFKGGNNEQFF. The CDR3, as DNA: TGTGCCAGCAGCTTTAAGGGGGGAAACAATGAGCAGTTCTTC.

This clonotype was seen a few times. The rearrangement links TRBV7-2 to TRBJ2-5, with 7 bases identical to TRBD2. CDR3 length equals 14 residues. Germline CDR1 is SGHTA and CDR2 is FQGNSA. The trim removed 8 bases at V and 5 bases at J, leaving 11 bases unmatched. The CDR3 nucleotides read TGTGCCAGCTACTATGGGGGAGCGGGGGAGACCCAGTACTTC. It translates to CASYYGGAGETQYF.

This clonotype was detected ten times or more. The gene calls are TRBV6-2 or TRBV6-3 and TRBJ2-7; TRBD2 matches at 8 bases. V gave up 0 bases and J gave up 2 bases; unmatched junction bases: 0. CDR1 and CDR2 (germline): MNHEY, SVGEGT. This CDR3 is 14 amino acids long. CDR3 in amino acids: CASSYSTSAYEQYF. Here the CDR3 DNA reads TGTGCCAGCAGTTACTCGACTAGCGCCTACGAGCAGTACTTC.

In this sample, this clonotype turned up a few times. The chain employs TRBV28 and TRBJ1-5; the D is unclear. This CDR3 region has 15 residues. The ends were cut back, 6 bases at V and 5 bases at J, with 17 bases in the middle. Germline values: CDR1 MDHEN, CDR2 SYDVKM. DNA for the CDR3: TGTGCCAGCAGCCTGGCGGGTGGTATGCATCAGCCCCAGCATTTT. Its protein is CASSLAGGMHQPQHF.

V gene TRBV20-1 combines with J gene TRBJ2-1; TRBD2 matches at 8 bases. CDR1 DFQATT and CDR2 SNEGSKA come from the germline V gene (reference sequence). The CDR3 loop spans 14 amino acids. The V segment lost 6 bases and the J segment 5 bases; nucleotides outside the gene matches: 9. The CDR3 DNA is TGCAGTGCAATTGTAGCGGGAAGGGACAATGAGCAGTTCTTC. Its protein product is CSAIVAGRDNEQFF.

This clonotype turned up a few times. The gene calls are TRBV5-1 and TRBJ2-7; 8 nucleotides line up with TRBD1. V dropped 3 bases and J dropped 3; count of bases not matched to a gene: 2. The V gene's germline CDR1 is SGHRS and CDR2 YFSETQ. The CDR3 loop spans 13 amino acids. This CDR3 is CASSYGQGYEQYF. As DNA, the CDR3 is TGCGCCAGCAGCTACGGACAGGGCTACGAGCAGTACTTC.

The chain has TRBV9 and TRBJ2-2; the D gene could be TRBD1 or TRBD2 (6 bases each). Germline lookup yields CDR1 SGDLS and CDR2 YYNGEE. The V gene lost 6 bases and the J gene lost 6 bases, with 9 bases spanning the gap. The CDR3 length is 12 residues. Written as DNA, the CDR3 is TGTGCCAGCAACCGGGGGCCCGGGGAGCTGTTTTTT. Translated, it gives CASNRGPGELFF.

CDR3 DNA: TGTGCCAGCAAACCTGTACAGGGGGCGACAGAAGCTTTCTTT. Protein: CASKPVQGATEAFF. The chain has TRBV12-3 or TRBV12-4 and TRBJ1-1; 9 bases are shared with TRBD1. The J segment lost 8 bases and the V segment lost 7 bases, leaving 11 bases of the junction unmatched. This CDR3 has 14 amino acids.

The chain couples TRBV20-1 to TRBJ2-1; no firm D call. Trimming left V 6 bases short and J 8 bases short, with 20 bases between. Germline V gives CDR1 DFQATT, CDR2 SNEGSKA (reference sequence). This CDR3 has 14 residues. Written as DNA, the CDR3 is TGCAGTGCAACTCTTCCTGCAGTGTCACATGAGCAGTTCTTC. Its protein is CSATLPAVSHEQFF.

The chain employs TRBV6-2 or TRBV6-3 and TRBJ2-2; D unclear. This CDR3 is 17 amino acids long. Germline CDR1 is MNHEY and CDR2 is SVGEGT. V was shortened by 2 bases and J by 2 bases, with 15 bases between the two germline ends. The CDR3 nucleotides are TGTGCCAGCAGTTACCCTCTCTTAGCTGTTAACACCGGGGAGCTGTTTTTT. Amino acid sequence: CASSYPLLAVNTGELFF.

V and J are TRBV4-3 and TRBJ1-2; TRBD1 might be the D (6 bases). Germline V CDR1 and CDR2: LGHNA, YSLEER. This CDR3 spans 14 amino acids. The ends were cut back, 4 bases at V and 3 bases at J, with 12 bases in the middle. DNA of the CDR3: TGCGCCAGCAGCCCACAGTGGACAGACTATGGCTACACCTTC. Its protein product is CASSPQWTDYGYTF.

This clonotype was seen more than once but under ten times. DNA of the CDR3: TGTGCCAGCAGGCCCCAACGACTAGCAATCGCAGATACGCAGTATTTT. Protein: CASRPQRLAIADTQYF. V is TRBV28 and J is TRBJ2-3, with 7 nucleotides matching TRBD2. The V gene end was trimmed by 6 bases and the J gene end by 4 bases; junction bases not matched to a gene: 13. From germline, CDR1 is MDHEN and CDR2 SYDVKM. This CDR3 has 16 amino acids.